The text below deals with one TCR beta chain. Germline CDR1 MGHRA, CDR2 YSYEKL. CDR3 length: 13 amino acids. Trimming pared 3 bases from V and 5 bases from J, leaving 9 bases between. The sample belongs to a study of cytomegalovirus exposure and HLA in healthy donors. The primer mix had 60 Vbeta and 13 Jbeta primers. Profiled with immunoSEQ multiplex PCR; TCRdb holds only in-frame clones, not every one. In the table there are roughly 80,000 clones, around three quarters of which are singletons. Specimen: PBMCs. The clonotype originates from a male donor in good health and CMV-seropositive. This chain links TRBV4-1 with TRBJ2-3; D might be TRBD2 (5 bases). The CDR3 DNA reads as TGCGCCAGCAGCCACCCGGGGATAGATACGCAGTATTTT. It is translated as CASSHPGIDTQYF.